Following are 4 T cell receptor beta chains from one sample sequenced in a study of blood T cells in healthy people across ages. Next came a second PCR, run for about 7 to 12 cycles, which used a sample-barcoded 5' primer along with a J-beta primer mix. Using its own MiXCR run on the 5' RACE reads, TCRdb lists one record per CDR3 protein. The sample gives roughly 2 million distinct CDR3 sequences, less than 50% of which show up once; approximately 2% is in the top ten. The sequencing input was blood. These receptors were obtained from a woman between 35 and 50 years old in good health.

The sample holds a few counts of this clonotype. The junction departs from germline at one end; a sequencing error may be responsible. The chain combines TRBV20-1 with TRBJ2-5; a possible D gene is TRBD2 (5 bases). The DNA end is a closer match to TRBJ2-7, so the J assignment may be wrong. The CDR3 extends over 13 amino acids. Germline V gene lookup returns CDR1 DFQATT and CDR2 SNEGSKA (reference sequence). The CDR3 loop reads CSARDWRSSEQYF. CDR3 nucleotides: TGCAGTGCTAGGGACTGGCGGTCCTCCGAGCAGTACTTC.

This clonotype showed up just once. The chain joins TRBV9 to TRBJ2-5, with no clear D. This CDR3 region has 10 residues. The ends were cut back, 3 bases at V and 11 bases at J, with 8 bases in the middle. The germline V gene has CDR1 SGDLS and CDR2 YYNGEE. DNA for the CDR3: TGTGCCAGCAGCGGGGCTGAGCAGTACTTC. This sequence encodes CASSGAEQYF.

This rearrangement joins TRBV6-1 to TRBJ2-7, with no clear D. Trimming shortened V by 5 bases and J by 3 bases, and 11 bases separated the two germline ends. CDR1 is MNHNS and CDR2 is SASEGT in the germline V gene. The CDR3 totals 13 residues. CDR3 amino acids: CASSFDVGYEQYF. The CDR3 DNA reads TGTGCCAGCAGTTTTGACGTCGGCTACGAGCAGTACTTC.

Ten or more counts support this clonotype. The genes are TRBV7-2 and TRBJ2-5; TRBD2 matches 11 bases. CDR1 SGHTA and CDR2 FQGNSA come from the germline V gene. This CDR3 has 14 residues. V lost 5 bases and J lost 5; bases outside the gene matches: 4. Written as DNA, the CDR3 is TGTGCCAGCAGCCGACTAGCGGGGAAGGAGACCCAGTACTTC. It yields the protein CASSRLAGKETQYF.